The 12 T cell receptor beta chains presented below share a single source sample, sequenced in a study of control samples from healthy donors and cancer patients. This table comes from immunoSEQ multiplex PCR, and its TCRdb copy is limited to in-frame clones, with some not included. The data contain around 100,000 clones, almost 90% of them seen just once; the ten biggest clones take up 13% to 15%. Sample: blood. These receptors all stem from a man younger than 45 in good health.

V usage is TRBV6-6 and J usage is TRBJ1-2; a weak D match, TRBD1 (5 bases). With 5 bases removed from V and 8 bases from J, the gap between germline ends came to 12 bases. This CDR3 is 12 amino acids long. Per the germline V gene, CDR1 is MNHNY and CDR2 is SVGAGI (reference sequence). In nucleotides, the CDR3 is TGTGCCAGCAGTCGCGGGACTTGGGGCTACACCTTC. This codes for CASSRGTWGYTF.

CDR3 in DNA: TGTGCCAGTAGTATAGTATTAACCTACAATGAGCAGTTCTTC. This encodes CASSIVLTYNEQFF. This chain uses TRBV19 with TRBJ2-1; D unclear. Trimming left V 1 base short and J 2 bases short, with 6 bases between. The V gene's germline CDR1 is LNHDA and CDR2 SQIVND (reference sequence). The CDR3 runs to 14 residues.

The chain is built from TRBV25-1 and TRBJ2-5; D uncertain. CDR3 length: 14 residues. The germline V and J ends were trimmed by 4 bases and 3 bases, with 12 bases remaining between them. Germline V lookup: CDR1 MGHDK, CDR2 SYGVNS. This chain's CDR3 is CASSVIGSKETQYF. In DNA, the CDR3 is TGTGCCAGCAGTGTTATCGGGTCAAAAGAGACCCAGTACTTC.

V and J are TRBV3-1 (or the pseudogene TRBV3-2) and TRBJ2-5; D unresolved. This CDR3 is built from 15 residues. Germline CDR1 LGHDT, CDR2 YNNKEL (reference sequence). V was trimmed by 0 bases and J by 1 base, leaving 9 bases between them. Written as DNA, the CDR3 is TGTGCCAGCAGCCAAGATTGGGCCCCCCAAGAGACCCAGTACTTC. Protein sequence: CASSQDWAPQETQYF.

The table lists this clone with a count of one. The chain uses TRBV30 and TRBJ1-2; D is unclear. Germline CDR1 and CDR2: GTSNPN and SVGIG (reference sequence). V lost 5 bases and J lost 3, with 19 bases in between. This CDR3 is 15 amino acids long. The CDR3 DNA reads TGTGCCTGGGAGGATATGGCGGACCTTTACTATGGCTACACCTTC. This sequence encodes CAWEDMADLYYGYTF. The full variable domain, with the rest looked up from reference TRBV30 and TRBJ1-2, is SQTIHQWPATLVQPVGSPLSLECTVEGTSNPNLYWYRQAAGRGLQLLFYSVGIGQISSEVPQNLSASRPQDRQFILSSKKLLLSDSGFYLCAWEDMADLYYGYTFGSGTRLTVV.

The chain has TRBV5-1 and TRBJ2-1, with 10 bases matching TRBD2. CDR3 size: 16 residues. V was pared by 0 bases and J by 4 bases, with 4 bases of the junction left unmatched. Germline V gene data show CDR1 as SGHRS and CDR2 as YFSETQ. DNA for the CDR3: TGCGCCAGCAGCTTGGTTGGGACTAGCGATTACAATGAGCAGTTCTTC. This translates into CASSLVGTSDYNEQFF.

J is TRBJ2-7 and V is TRBV4-1; 8 positions match TRBD1. Germline CDR1 and CDR2: MGHRA and YSYEKL. J gave up 7 bases and V 0 bases, and 17 bases lay outside the gene matches. This CDR3 is built from 18 residues. CDR3 DNA: TGCGCCAGCAGCCAAGATCGAAATCGCGGGACAGGATGGTCGGAGCAGTACTTC. This gives the protein CASSQDRNRGTGWSEQYF.

This clone was recorded once. This chain connects TRBV27 to TRBJ2-6; unclear D gene. The CDR3 loop spans 15 amino acids. CDR1 and CDR2 (germline): MNHEY, SMNVEV (reference sequence). Trimming removed 3 bases at V and 0 bases at J, with 6 bases between. CDR3 sequence reads: CASSFRASGANVLTF. For the CDR3, the DNA is TGTGCCAGCAGTTTCAGAGCCTCTGGGGCCAACGTCCTGACTTTC.

CDR3: CASSLGSSIMNTEAFF. In DNA form, the CDR3 reads TGCGCCAGCAGCTTGGGGAGCAGCATAATGAACACTGAAGCTTTCTTT. This chain uses TRBV5-1 with TRBJ1-1; D unresolved. CDR1 and CDR2 from the germline V gene are SGHRS and YFSETQ. The length of the CDR3 is 16 residues. V was pared by 0 bases and J by 0 bases, with 12 bases between. Variable domain in full (rest from reference TRBV5-1 and TRBJ1-1): KAGVTQTPRYLIKTRGQQVTLSCSPISGHRSVSWYQQTPGQGLQFLFEYFSETQRNKGNFPGRFSGRQFSNSRSEMNVSTLELGDSALYLCASSLGSSIMNTEAFFGQGTRLTVV.

The chain links TRBV27 to TRBJ2-5, with 9 nucleotides matching TRBD1. This CDR3 spans 12 amino acids. The V gene's germline CDR1 is MNHEY and CDR2 SMNVEV (reference sequence). The V segment lost 6 bases and the J segment 7 bases; nucleotides outside the gene matches: 3. CDR3 region: CASRDRGRTQYF. As DNA, the CDR3 is TGTGCCAGCAGAGACAGGGGGAGGACCCAGTACTTC.

Notes on this clone: One end of the junction is discordant with germline, which a read error may explain. The rearrangement joins TRBV29-1 to TRBJ2-5; D possibly corresponds to TRBD1 (6 bases). Germline CDR1 and CDR2: SQVTM and ANQGSEA. The CDR3 is 16 amino acids. The DNA of the CDR3 is TGCAGCCCTAGGGGTCAGGGGCAAAAGTACCAAAAGACCCAGTACTTC. Translation gives CSPRGQGQKYQKTQYF.

The chain has TRBV29-1 and TRBJ2-3; no firm D call. V lost 1 base to trimming and J lost 3 bases, with 5 bases between them. CDR1 is SQVTM, CDR2 ANQGSEA, per germline. This CDR3 region has 12 residues. The CDR3 coding sequence is TGCAGCGTTGAAGCAGGTACAGATACGCAGTATTTT. Its protein product is CSVEAGTDTQYF.